The clone carrying this T cell receptor (beta chain) was observed a few times. Its antigen is not identified. This entry is derived from a study of T cell repertoires in cytomegalovirus infection. On the study more broadly: Recently described HLA-C-restricted plus well-studied HLA-B-restricted CMV epitopes were used. Shared public TCR beta signatures pointed to both CMV infection and a matching HLA type.

Trimming removed 2 bases from V and 7 bases from J, with 17 bases in between. The V gene's germline CDR1 is LGHDT and CDR2 YNNKEL (reference sequence). This CDR3 region has 16 residues. Study observations and caveats: Accumulated public TCR beta family frequency recognized individuals carrying CMV together with the relevant HLA. The study found HLA-C-restricted CMV-specific TCR beta clonotypes dominating the ex vivo response.

TCRdb processed the reads anew with MiXCR; each CDR3 protein has one entry. The data hold 250,000 to 400,000 distinct CDR3 sequences, with 20% to 30% observed a single time. This TCR came from a human donor in good health (CMV status not recorded). Some clones in this sample may be carry-over from other donors' samples. The sample was cultured PBMCs, taken from culture after CMV antigen stimulation. The rearrangement joins TRBV3-1 to TRBJ2-2; TRBD2 is a possible D gene (6 bases). The DNA of the CDR3 is TGTGCCAGCAGCCAACCGGGAGTAGGAAGGCGCGGGGAGCTGTTTTTT. Amino acid sequence: CASSQPGVGRRGELFF.